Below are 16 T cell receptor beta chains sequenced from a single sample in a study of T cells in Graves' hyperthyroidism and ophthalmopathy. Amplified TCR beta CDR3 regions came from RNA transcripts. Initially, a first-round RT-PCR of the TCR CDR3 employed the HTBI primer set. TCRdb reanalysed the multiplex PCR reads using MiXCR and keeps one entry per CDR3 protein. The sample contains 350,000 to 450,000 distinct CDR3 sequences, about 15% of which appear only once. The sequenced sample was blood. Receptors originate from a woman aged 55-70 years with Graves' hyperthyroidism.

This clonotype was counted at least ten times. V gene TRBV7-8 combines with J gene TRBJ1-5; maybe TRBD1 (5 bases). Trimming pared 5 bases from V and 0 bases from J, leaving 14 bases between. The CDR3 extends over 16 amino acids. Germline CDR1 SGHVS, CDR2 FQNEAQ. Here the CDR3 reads CASSPRRGDSNQPQHF. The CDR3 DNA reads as TGTGCCAGCAGCCCTCGTCGGGGGGATAGCAATCAGCCCCAGCATTTT.

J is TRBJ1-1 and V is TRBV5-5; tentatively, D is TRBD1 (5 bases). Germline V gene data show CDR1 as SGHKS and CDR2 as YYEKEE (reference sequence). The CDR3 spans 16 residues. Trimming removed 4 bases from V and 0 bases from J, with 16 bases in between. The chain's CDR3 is CASSTGPWGMNTEAFF. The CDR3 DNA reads TGTGCCAGCAGCACGGGACCCTGGGGGATGAACACTGAAGCTTTCTTT. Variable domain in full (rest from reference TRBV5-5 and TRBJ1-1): DAGVTQSPTHLIKTRGQQVTLRCSPISGHKSVSWYQQVLGQGPQFIFQYYEKEERGRGNFPDRFSARQFPNYSSELNVNALLLGDSALYLCASSTGPWGMNTEAFFGQGTRLTVV.

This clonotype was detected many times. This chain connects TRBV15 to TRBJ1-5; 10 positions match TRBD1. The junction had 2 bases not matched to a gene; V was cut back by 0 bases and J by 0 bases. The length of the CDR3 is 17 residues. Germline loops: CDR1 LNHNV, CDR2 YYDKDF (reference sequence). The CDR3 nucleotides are TGTGCCACCAGCAGAGATGGGACAGGGGATAGCAATCAGCCCCAGCATTTT. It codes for CATSRDGTGDSNQPQHF.

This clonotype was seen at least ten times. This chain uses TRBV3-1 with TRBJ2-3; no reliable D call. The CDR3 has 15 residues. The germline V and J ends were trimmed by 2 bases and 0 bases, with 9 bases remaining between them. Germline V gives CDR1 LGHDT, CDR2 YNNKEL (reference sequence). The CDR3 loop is CASSQWDPSTDTQYF. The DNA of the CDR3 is TGTGCCAGCAGCCAATGGGATCCCAGCACAGATACGCAGTATTTT.

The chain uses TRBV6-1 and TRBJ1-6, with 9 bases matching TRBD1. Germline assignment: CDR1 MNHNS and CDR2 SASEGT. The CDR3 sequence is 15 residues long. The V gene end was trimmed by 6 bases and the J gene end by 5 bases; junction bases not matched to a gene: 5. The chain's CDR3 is CASSEQGADNSPLHF. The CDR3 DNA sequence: TGTGCCAGCAGCGAACAGGGGGCGGATAATTCACCCCTCCACTTT.

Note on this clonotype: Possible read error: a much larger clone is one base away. The DNA of the CDR3 is TGTGCCAGCAGGCAAGGGTGGGAAGGGGGCTACACCTTC. This translates into CASRQGWEGGYTF. J is TRBJ1-2 and V is TRBV12-3 or TRBV12-4; D is uncertain. The CDR3 extends over 13 amino acids. The V end lost 6 bases, the J end lost 8 bases, and 16 bases lay between the germline ends.

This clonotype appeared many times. The CDR3 bases are TGTGCCAGCAGCCTCAGTGACCGCCAAGTCGATGAGCAGTTCTTC. This encodes CASSLSDRQVDEQFF. The chain employs TRBV3-1 and TRBJ2-1; D is unclear. Looked up from germline, CDR1 is LGHDT and CDR2 is YNNKEL (reference sequence). This CDR3 has 15 amino acids. Between the trimmed V and J ends, which lost 4 bases and 8 bases, there was a span of 18 bases.

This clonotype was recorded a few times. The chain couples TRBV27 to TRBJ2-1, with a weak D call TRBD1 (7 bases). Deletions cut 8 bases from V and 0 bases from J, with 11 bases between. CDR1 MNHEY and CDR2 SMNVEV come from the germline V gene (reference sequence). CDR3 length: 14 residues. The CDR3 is CASAGGSSYNEQFF. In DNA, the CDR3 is TGTGCCAGCGCAGGGGGGAGCTCCTACAATGAGCAGTTCTTC.

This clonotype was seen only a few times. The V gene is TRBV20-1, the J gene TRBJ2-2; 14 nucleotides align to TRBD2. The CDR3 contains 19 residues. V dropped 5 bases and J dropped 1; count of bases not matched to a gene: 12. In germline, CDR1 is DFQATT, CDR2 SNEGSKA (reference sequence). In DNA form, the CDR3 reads TGCAGTGCTTTTGGGACTAGCGGGAGCGTGGGAATGAACACCGGGGAGCTGTTTTTT. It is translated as CSAFGTSGSVGMNTGELFF.

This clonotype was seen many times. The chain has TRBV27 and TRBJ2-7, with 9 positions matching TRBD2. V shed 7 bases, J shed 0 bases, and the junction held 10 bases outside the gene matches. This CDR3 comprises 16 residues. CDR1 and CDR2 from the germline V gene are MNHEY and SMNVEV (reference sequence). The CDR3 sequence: CASKLSGLADSYEQYF. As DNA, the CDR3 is TGTGCCAGCAAGCTATCGGGACTAGCTGACTCCTACGAGCAGTACTTC.

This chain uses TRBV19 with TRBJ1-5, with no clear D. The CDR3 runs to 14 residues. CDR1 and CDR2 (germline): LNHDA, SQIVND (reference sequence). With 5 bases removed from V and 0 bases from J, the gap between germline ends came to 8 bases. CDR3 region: CASSVRYSNQPQHF. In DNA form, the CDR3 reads TGTGCCAGTAGTGTCCGGTATAGCAATCAGCCCCAGCATTTT.

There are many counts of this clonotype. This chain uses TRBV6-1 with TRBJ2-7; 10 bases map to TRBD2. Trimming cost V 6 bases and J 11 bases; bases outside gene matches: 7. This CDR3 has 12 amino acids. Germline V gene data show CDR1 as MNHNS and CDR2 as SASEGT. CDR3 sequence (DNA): TGTGCCAGCAGCGTTAGCGGGGGGAGCGAGTACTTC. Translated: CASSVSGGSEYF.

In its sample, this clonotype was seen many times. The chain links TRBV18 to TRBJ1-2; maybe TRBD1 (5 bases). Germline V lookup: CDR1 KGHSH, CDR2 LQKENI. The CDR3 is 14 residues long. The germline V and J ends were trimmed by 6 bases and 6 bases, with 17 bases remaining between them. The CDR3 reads CASSARAREDGYTF. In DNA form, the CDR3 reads TGTGCCAGCTCCGCCAGGGCCAGGGAGGATGGCTACACCTTC.

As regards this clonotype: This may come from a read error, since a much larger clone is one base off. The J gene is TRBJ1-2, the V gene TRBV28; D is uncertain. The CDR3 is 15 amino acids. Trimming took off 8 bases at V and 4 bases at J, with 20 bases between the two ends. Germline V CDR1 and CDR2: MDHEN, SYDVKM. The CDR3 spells CASGYASGRTYGYTF. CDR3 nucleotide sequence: TGTGCCAGCGGTTATGCGTCAGGACGGACCTATGGCTACACCTTC.

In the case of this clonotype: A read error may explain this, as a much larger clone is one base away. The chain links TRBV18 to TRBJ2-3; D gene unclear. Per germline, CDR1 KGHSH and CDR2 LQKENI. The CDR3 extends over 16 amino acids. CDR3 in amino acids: CVSSPSRGISTDTQYF. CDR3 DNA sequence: TGTGTCAGCTCACCAAGCAGAGGAATTAGCACAGATACGCAGTATTTT.

The CDR3 region is CASSTVVTGTEAFF. The DNA of the CDR3 is TGTGCCAGTAGTACCGTGGTGACAGGGACTGAAGCTTTCTTT. This chain uses TRBV19 with TRBJ1-1; 7 nucleotides agree with TRBD1. Germline-derived CDR1 and CDR2 are LNHDA and SQIVND (reference sequence). CDR3 length equals 14 residues. Losses at the gene ends were 4 bases for V and 5 bases for J; bases not matched to a gene: 7.